This T cell receptor (beta chain) was observed in a study of blood T cell repertoires in COVID-19. Study-level background: Both acute and convalescent COVID-19 samples were obtained from the United States, Italy and Spain. T cells, B-cell-depleted T cells, or PBMCs provided the cDNA or gDNA that served as material.

In its sample, this clone was seen once. The table came from immunoSEQ multiplex PCR; TCRdb's copy has only in-frame clones and leaves some out. This table holds 150,000 to 250,000 clones, approximately 80% found once. Sample: peripheral blood. This receptor was taken from a human donor with acute or convalescent COVID-19. The donor label of this sample is uncertain.

CDR3 bases: TGTGCCAGCAGCTCTACCGGGACAGGGGTCTACGAGCAGTACTTC. Amino acid sequence: CASSSTGTGVYEQYF. V usage is TRBV7-8 and J usage is TRBJ2-7, with 10 positions matching TRBD1. The V segment lost 4 bases and the J segment 3 bases; nucleotides outside the gene matches: 6. CDR1 SGHVS and CDR2 FQNEAQ come from the germline V gene. The CDR3 covers 15 residues.